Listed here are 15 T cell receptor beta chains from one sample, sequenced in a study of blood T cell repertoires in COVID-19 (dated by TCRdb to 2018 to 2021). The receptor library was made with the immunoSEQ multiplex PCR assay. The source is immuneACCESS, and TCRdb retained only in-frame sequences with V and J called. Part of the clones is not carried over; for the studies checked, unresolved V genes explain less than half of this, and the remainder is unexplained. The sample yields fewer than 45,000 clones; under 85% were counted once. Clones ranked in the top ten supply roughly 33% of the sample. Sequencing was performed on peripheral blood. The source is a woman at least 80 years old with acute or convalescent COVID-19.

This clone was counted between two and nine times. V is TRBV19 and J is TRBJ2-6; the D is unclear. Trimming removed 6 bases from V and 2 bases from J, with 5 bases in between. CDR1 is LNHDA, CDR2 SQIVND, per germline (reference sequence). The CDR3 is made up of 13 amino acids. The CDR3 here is CASRSAGANVLTF. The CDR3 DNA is TGTGCCAGTAGATCGGCTGGGGCCAACGTCCTGACTTTC.

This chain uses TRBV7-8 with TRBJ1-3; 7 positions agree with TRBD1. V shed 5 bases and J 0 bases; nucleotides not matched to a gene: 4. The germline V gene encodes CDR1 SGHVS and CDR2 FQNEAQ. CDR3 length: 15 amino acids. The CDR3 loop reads CASSPTGVSGNTIYF. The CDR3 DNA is TGTGCCAGCAGCCCAACAGGGGTCTCTGGAAACACCATATATTTT.

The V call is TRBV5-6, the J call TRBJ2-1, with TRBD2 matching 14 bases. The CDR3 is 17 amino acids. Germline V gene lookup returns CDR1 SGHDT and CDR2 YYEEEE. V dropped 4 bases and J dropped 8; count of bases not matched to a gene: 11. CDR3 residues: CASSPIFGTSGSYEQFF. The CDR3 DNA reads TGTGCCAGCAGCCCGATTTTTGGGACTAGCGGGAGTTATGAGCAGTTCTTC. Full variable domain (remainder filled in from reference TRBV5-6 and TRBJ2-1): DAGVTQSPTHLIKTRGQQVTLRCSPKSGHDTVSWYQQALGQGPQFIFQYYEEEERQRGNFPDRFSGHQFPNYSSELNVNALLLGDSALYLCASSPIFGTSGSYEQFFGPGTRLTVL.

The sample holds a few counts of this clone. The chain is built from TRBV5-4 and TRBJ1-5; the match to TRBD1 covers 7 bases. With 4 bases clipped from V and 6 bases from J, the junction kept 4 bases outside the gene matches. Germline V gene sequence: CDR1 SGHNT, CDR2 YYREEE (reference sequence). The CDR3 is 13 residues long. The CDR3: CASSQDRAQPQHF. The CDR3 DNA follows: TGTGCCAGCAGCCAAGACAGGGCTCAGCCCCAGCATTTT.

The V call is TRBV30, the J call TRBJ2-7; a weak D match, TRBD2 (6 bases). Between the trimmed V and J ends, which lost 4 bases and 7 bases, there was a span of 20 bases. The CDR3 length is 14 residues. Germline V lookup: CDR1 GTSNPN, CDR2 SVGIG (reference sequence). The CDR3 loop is CAWIGGGNPWEQYF. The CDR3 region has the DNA TGTGCCTGGATCGGCGGCGGGAACCCCTGGGAGCAGTACTTC.

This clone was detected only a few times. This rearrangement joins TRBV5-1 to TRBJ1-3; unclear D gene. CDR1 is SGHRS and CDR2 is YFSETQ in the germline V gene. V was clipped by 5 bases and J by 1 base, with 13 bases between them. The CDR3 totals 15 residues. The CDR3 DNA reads TGCGCCAGCAGTTTATTCAGTGGTTCTGGAAACACCATATATTTT. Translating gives CASSLFSGSGNTIYF.

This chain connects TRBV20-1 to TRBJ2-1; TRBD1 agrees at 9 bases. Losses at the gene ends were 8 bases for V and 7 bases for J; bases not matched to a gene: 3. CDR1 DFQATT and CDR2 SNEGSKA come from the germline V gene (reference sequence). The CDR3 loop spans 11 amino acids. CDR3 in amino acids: CSQGQGNEQFF. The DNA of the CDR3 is TGCAGTCAGGGACAGGGAAATGAGCAGTTCTTC.

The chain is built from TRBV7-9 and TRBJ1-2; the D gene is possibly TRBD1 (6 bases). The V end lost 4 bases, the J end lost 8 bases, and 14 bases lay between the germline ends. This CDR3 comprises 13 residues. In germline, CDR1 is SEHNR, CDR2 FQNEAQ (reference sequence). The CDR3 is CASSSTGLDGYTF. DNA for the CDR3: TGTGCCAGCAGCTCCACAGGGTTGGACGGCTACACCTTC.

CDR3 in DNA: TGTGCCAGCAGTTTAAATGTTGGCGGGAGGCAGTTCTTC. Encoded protein: CASSLNVGGRQFF. V gene TRBV28 combines with J gene TRBJ2-1; 7 nucleotides align to TRBD2. The CDR3 length is 13 residues. V shed 2 bases, J shed 12 bases, and the junction held 7 bases outside the gene matches. Germline CDR1 MDHEN, CDR2 SYDVKM.

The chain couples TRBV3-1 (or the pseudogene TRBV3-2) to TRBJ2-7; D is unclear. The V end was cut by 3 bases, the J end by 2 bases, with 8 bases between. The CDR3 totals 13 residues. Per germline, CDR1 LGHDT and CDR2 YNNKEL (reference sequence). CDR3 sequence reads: CASSHLTAYEQYF. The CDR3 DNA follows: TGTGCCAGCAGCCACCTGACTGCCTACGAGCAGTACTTC.

The CDR3 sequence: CASSQGDTVNYGYTF. Here the CDR3 DNA reads TGTGCCAGCAGCCAAGGGGACACCGTCAACTATGGCTACACCTTC. V and J are TRBV3-1 (or the pseudogene TRBV3-2) and TRBJ1-2; D is possibly TRBD1 (6 bases). V gave up 1 base and J gave up 2 bases, with 11 bases separating them. The CDR3 totals 15 residues. The V gene's germline CDR1 is LGHDT and CDR2 YNNKEL (reference sequence).

CDR3 nucleotide sequence: TGTGCCAGCAGTGGTCCCGGGACAGGATATGGCTACACCTTC. Protein product: CASSGPGTGYGYTF. The V gene is TRBV25-1, the J gene TRBJ1-2, with 8 bases aligning to TRBD1. V was pared by 4 bases and J by 5 bases, with 6 bases of the junction left unmatched. CDR1 MGHDK and CDR2 SYGVNS come from the germline V gene. The CDR3 length is 14 residues.

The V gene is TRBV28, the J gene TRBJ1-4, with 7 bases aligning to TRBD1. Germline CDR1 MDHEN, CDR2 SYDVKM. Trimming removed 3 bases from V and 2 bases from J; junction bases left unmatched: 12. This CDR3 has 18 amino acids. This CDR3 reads CASSLSRDRRGTNEKLFF. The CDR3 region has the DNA TGTGCCAGCAGTTTGTCCCGGGACAGACGCGGGACTAATGAAAAACTGTTTTTT.

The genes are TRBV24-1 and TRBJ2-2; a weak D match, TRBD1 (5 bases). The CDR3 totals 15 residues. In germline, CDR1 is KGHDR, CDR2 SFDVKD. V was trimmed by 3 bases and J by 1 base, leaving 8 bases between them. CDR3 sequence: CATSDRDRNTGELFF. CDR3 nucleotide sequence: TGTGCCACCAGTGATCGCGACAGGAACACCGGGGAGCTGTTTTTT.

CDR3 in amino acids: CSATKNTEAFF. The CDR3 nucleotides read TGCAGTGCTACTAAGAACACTGAAGCTTTCTTT. The V call is TRBV20-1, the J call TRBJ1-1; D remains unclear. Trimming removed 4 bases from V and 1 base from J, with 4 bases in between. There are 11 residues in the CDR3. Germline lookup yields CDR1 DFQATT and CDR2 SNEGSKA (reference sequence).